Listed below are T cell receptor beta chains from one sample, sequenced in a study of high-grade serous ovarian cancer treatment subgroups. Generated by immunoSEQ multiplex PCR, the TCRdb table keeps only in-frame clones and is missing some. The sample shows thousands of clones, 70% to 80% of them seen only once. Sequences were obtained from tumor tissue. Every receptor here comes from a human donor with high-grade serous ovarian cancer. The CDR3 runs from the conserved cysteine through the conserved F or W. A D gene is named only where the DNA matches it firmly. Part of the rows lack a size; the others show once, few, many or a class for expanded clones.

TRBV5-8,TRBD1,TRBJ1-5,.,TGTGCCAGCAGCTACCCTGGGACAGGGGGCAATCAGCCCCAGCATTTT,CASSYPGTGGNQPQHF
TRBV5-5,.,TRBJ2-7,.,TGTGCCAGCAGCTTGGGGGGAGAGGCCTACGAGCAGTACTTC,CASSLGGEAYEQYF
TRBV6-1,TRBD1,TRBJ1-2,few,TGTGCCAGCAGCCTCCGGGACAGGGTCCCCTATGGCTACACCTTC,CASSLRDRVPYGYTF
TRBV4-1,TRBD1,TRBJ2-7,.,TGCGCCAGCAGCCAAGGGACAGGGGGCGCCATCTACGAGCAGTACTTC,CASSQGTGGAIYEQYF
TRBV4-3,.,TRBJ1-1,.,TGCGCCAGCAGCCTCACAGGGAGCACTGAAGCTTTCTTT,CASSLTGSTEAFF
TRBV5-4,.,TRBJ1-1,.,TGTGCCAGCAGCTTGCTTGGCCAGGCGAACACTGAAGCTTTCTTT,CASSLLGQANTEAFF
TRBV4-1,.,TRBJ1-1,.,TGCGCCAGCAGCCAAGATCAAGGAACGGGGGTGAGTGAAGCTTTCTTT,CASSQDQGTGVSEAFF
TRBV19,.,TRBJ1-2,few,TGTGCCAGTACCTCCTCGGCCATTACTGGCTACACCTTC,CASTSSAITGYTF
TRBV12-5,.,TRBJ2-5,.,TGTGCTAGTGGTTTGTGGGGAAAGACCCAGTACTTC,CASGLWGKTQYF
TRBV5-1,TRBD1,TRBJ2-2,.,TGCGCCAGCAGCCCGCACCGGGACAGGAGCACCGGGGAGCTGTTTTTT,CASSPHRDRSTGELFF
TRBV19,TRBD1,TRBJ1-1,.,TGTGCCAGTAGTAGGGACAGGGGAGGCACTGAAGCTTTCTTT,CASSRDRGGTEAFF
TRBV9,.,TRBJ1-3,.,TGTGCCAGCAGCGTAGGAGGGGGAAACACCATATATTTT,CASSVGGGNTIYF
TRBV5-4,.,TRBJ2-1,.,TGTGCCAGCAGCTCGGGGGGCCACAACTACAATGAGCAGTTCTTC,CASSSGGHNYNEQFF
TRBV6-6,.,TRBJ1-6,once,TGTGCCAGCACGGAGTCCTATAATTCACCCCTCCACTTT,CASTESYNSPLHF
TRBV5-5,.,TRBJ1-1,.,TGTGCCAGCAGCTTGGAATCGGCACCCTTCACTGAAGCTTTCTTT,CASSLESAPFTEAFF
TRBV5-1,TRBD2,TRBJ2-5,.,TGCGCCAGCAGCCCCGGGGGGGAGACCCAGTACTTC,CASSPGGETQYF
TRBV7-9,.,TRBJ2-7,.,TGTGCCAGCAGCTTAGGTCCTATCTCCCACGAGCAGTACTTC,CASSLGPISHEQYF
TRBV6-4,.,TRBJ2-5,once,TGTGCCAGCAGCCCCCCTGGGACCCAGTACTTC,CASSPPGTQYF
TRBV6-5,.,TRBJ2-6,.,TGTGCCAGCAGTTACTCGCGGAGGGCTGGGGCCAACGTCCTGACTTTC,CASSYSRRAGANVLTF
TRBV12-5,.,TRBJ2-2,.,TGTGCTAGTGGTTTGGGTGTGACAGCGGTCACCGGGGAGCTGTTTTTT,CASGLGVTAVTGELFF
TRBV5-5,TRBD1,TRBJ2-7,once,TGTGCCAGCAGCCGGACAGGGGGCAAGTCCTACGAGCAGTACTTC,CASSRTGGKSYEQYF
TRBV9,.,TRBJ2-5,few,TGTGCCAGCAGCGGACCAGGGGAGACCCAGTACTTC,CASSGPGETQYF
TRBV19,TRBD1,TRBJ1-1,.,TGTGCCAGTAGTATGGGACAGGTCTCCACTGAAGCTTTCTTT,CASSMGQVSTEAFF
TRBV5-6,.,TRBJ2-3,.,TGTGCCAGCAGCTCTGGGTGGGATACGCAGTATTTT,CASSSGWDTQYF
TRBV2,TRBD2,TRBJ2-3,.,TGTGCCAGCAGTTCAGGGGGACTAGCGGGGGGGGTGGATACGCAGTATTTT,CASSSGGLAGGVDTQYF
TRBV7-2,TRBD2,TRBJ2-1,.,TGTGCCAGCAGCTTAGGGGGGACTAGACCCAATGAGCAGTTCTTC,CASSLGGTRPNEQFF
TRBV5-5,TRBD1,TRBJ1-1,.,TGTGCCAGCAGCTTTGCCGGGACAGGGTCCACTGAAGCTTTCTTT,CASSFAGTGSTEAFF
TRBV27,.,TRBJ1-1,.,TGTGCCAGCAGTTTGAGGGGCCCGGGGAACACTGAAGCTTTCTTT,CASSLRGPGNTEAFF
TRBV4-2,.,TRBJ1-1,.,TGTGCCAGCAGCACGAACAAGGGCGGTTTGAACACTGAAGCTTTCTTT,CASSTNKGGLNTEAFF
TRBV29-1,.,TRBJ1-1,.,TGCAGCGTTGAAGATCTAGGTTCTAAAGGGACTGAAGCTTTCTTT,CSVEDLGSKGTEAFF
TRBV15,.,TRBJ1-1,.,TGTGCCACCAGCAGAGATAACAGCCACACTGAAGCTTTCTTT,CATSRDNSHTEAFF
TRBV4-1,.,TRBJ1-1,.,TGCGCCAGCAGCCAAGAGACTGCACTGAACACTGAAGCTTTCTTT,CASSQETALNTEAFF
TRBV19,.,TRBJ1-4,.,TGTGCCAGTGGGAAGGGACGGAATAATGAAAAACTGTTTTTT,CASGKGRNNEKLFF